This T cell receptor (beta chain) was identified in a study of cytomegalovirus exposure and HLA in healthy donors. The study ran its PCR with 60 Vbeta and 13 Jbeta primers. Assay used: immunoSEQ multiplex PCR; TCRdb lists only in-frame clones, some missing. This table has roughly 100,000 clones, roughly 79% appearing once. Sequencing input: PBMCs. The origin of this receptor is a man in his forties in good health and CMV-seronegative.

CDR3 coding DNA: TGTGCCAGCAGCTTAAGAGGGCTACTCACAGATACGCAGTATTTT. Protein sequence: CASSLRGLLTDTQYF. The V gene is TRBV7-9, the J gene TRBJ2-3; D perhaps matches TRBD2 (5 bases). Germline V gene sequence: CDR1 SEHNR, CDR2 FQNEAQ (reference sequence). The CDR3 totals 15 residues. V was shortened by 2 bases and J by 2 bases, with 11 bases between the two germline ends.